These 26 T cell receptor beta chains originate from one sample sequenced in a study of CD4 T cells in relation to SARS-CoV-2 and coronaviruses. Repertoires were generated with immunoSEQ multiplex PCR, while TCRdb's copy carries only in-frame clones and drops some. This table holds roughly 18,000 clones, around 77% found once. No antigens are known for them. The unexposed donors gave CD4+ T cells in 2011-2018, prior to COVID-19. CD4+ T cells were isolated from the cells after around 11 days of culture. Material for sequencing was CD4+ T cells from PBMCs, cultured in vitro. Receptors were obtained from a human donor in good health.

The chain uses TRBV11-2 and TRBJ2-4, with D unresolved. Germline values: CDR1 SGHAT, CDR2 FQNNGV. Trimming took 5 bases from V and 0 from J, leaving 8 bases between them. The CDR3 length is 14 residues. This CDR3 is CASSNLRAKNIQYF. CDR3 bases: TGTGCCAGCAGCAACCTCCGAGCCAAAAACATTCAGTACTTC.

This chain uses TRBV3-1 (or the pseudogene TRBV3-2) with TRBJ2-7; 7 nucleotides line up with TRBD1. V lost 1 base to trimming and J lost 6 bases; unmatched junction nucleotides: 6. This CDR3 is 14 amino acids long. Germline lookup yields CDR1 LGHDT and CDR2 YNNKEL (reference sequence). CDR3 loop: CASSQVRGQSEQYF. Here the CDR3 DNA reads TGTGCCAGCAGCCAAGTCCGGGGACAGAGCGAGCAGTACTTC.

The CDR3 DNA reads TGTGCCAGCAGCGTGAGACAGGACGAAAAACTGTTTTTT. It encodes CASSVRQDEKLFF. The genes are TRBV9 and TRBJ1-4, with D tentatively TRBD1 (6 bases). The CDR3 has 13 amino acids. Germline CDR1 is SGDLS and CDR2 is YYNGEE. V was cut by 2 bases and J by 8 bases, with 10 bases left in between.

The V call is TRBV2, the J call TRBJ1-1; no clear D. The CDR3 is made up of 14 amino acids. V lost 4 bases and J 3 bases, leaving 12 bases between the germline ends. Germline CDR1 and CDR2: SNHLY and FYNNEI. The CDR3, as DNA: TGTGCCAGCAGTGGGGTGCAGGCCGACACTGAAGCTTTCTTT. Protein sequence: CASSGVQADTEAFF.

The V and J genes are TRBV6-4 and TRBJ2-1; D not certain. The V end lost 4 bases, the J end lost 0 bases, and 4 bases lay between the germline ends. Germline lookup yields CDR1 MRHNA and CDR2 SNTAGT. The CDR3 covers 13 residues. The CDR3 loop reads CASSARSYNEQFF. CDR3 DNA: TGTGCCAGCAGTGCTCGCTCCTACAATGAGCAGTTCTTC.

The chain links TRBV18 to TRBJ2-1; possible D gene TRBD1, 8 bases. The V gene's germline CDR1 is KGHSH and CDR2 LQKENI. There are 14 residues in the CDR3. Trimming took off 3 bases at V and 9 bases at J, with 15 bases between the two ends. Here the CDR3 reads CASSPADREGEQFF. In DNA, the CDR3 is TGTGCCAGCTCACCGGCGGACAGGGAGGGTGAGCAGTTCTTC.

This clone appeared a single time. The gene calls are TRBV2 and TRBJ1-2, with D unclear. Germline CDR1 reads SNHLY; CDR2 reads FYNNEI. V shed 6 bases and J shed 3 bases, with 14 bases lying between them. The CDR3 loop spans 14 amino acids. The CDR3 sequence: CASSRTGGDYGYTF. Here the CDR3 DNA reads TGTGCCAGCAGCCGGACGGGTGGGGACTATGGCTACACCTTC.

This chain links TRBV4-1 with TRBJ1-1; 8 bases align to TRBD1. Trimming at V came to 5 bases and at J to 0 bases, leaving 5 bases not matched to a gene. Germline V gene data show CDR1 as MGHRA and CDR2 as YSYEKL. The CDR3 extends over 15 amino acids. The CDR3 here is CASSSGTGVNTEAFF. In nucleotides, the CDR3 is TGCGCCAGCAGCTCCGGGACAGGTGTGAACACTGAAGCTTTCTTT.

J is TRBJ2-7 and V is TRBV5-6; tentative D call: TRBD1 (5 bases). The germline CDR1 and CDR2 sequences are SGHDT and YYEEEE. The CDR3 is made up of 12 amino acids. The germline V and J ends were trimmed by 4 bases and 5 bases, with 10 bases remaining between them. Here the CDR3 DNA reads TGTGCCAGCAGCCCAGGGTTCCACGAGCAGTACTTC. This gives the protein CASSPGFHEQYF.

V and J are TRBV7-2 and TRBJ2-2; possible D gene TRBD1, 6 bases. CDR1 is SGHTA and CDR2 is FQGNSA in the germline V gene. V lost 2 bases, J lost 5 bases, and 15 bases lay in between. The CDR3 is 16 residues long. CDR3 nucleotides: TGTGCCAGCAGCTTATCCTCGGACAGAAGGACCGGGGAGCTGTTTTTT. Translating gives CASSLSSDRRTGELFF.

This clone was counted a single time. V usage is TRBV19 and J usage is TRBJ1-6; 7 nucleotides line up with TRBD1. The trim removed 3 bases at V and 10 bases at J, leaving 6 bases unmatched. Germline CDR1 LNHDA, CDR2 SQIVND (reference sequence). The CDR3 contains 14 residues. The CDR3 DNA reads as TGTGCCAGTAGTATCGACAGGGAACGATCACCCCTCCACTTT. This gives the protein CASSIDRERSPLHF. The full variable domain, in which reference TRBV19 and TRBJ1-6 provide the parts outside the CDR3, is DGGITQSPKYLFRKEGQNVTLSCEQNLNHDAMYWYRQDPGQGLRLIYYSQIVNDFQKGDIAEGYSVSREKKESFPLTVTSAQKNPTAFYLCASSIDRERSPLHFGNGTRLTVT.

The chain is built from TRBV19 and TRBJ2-7, with D perhaps matching TRBD1 (6 bases). Germline assignment: CDR1 LNHDA and CDR2 SQIVND (reference sequence). This CDR3 region has 13 residues. V dropped 8 bases and J dropped 0 bases, with 11 bases sitting between them. CDR3 sequence: CASRGQSSYEQYF. CDR3 nucleotide sequence: TGTGCCAGTCGCGGACAGTCCTCCTACGAGCAGTACTTC.

This clone has only one observation. The chain uses TRBV24-1 and TRBJ2-3, with D perhaps TRBD1 (5 bases). Trimming removed 9 bases from V and 0 bases from J, with 12 bases in between. The CDR3 extends over 14 amino acids. Germline-derived CDR1 and CDR2 are KGHDR and SFDVKD. The CDR3: CATSEDTSTDTQYF. The CDR3 DNA follows: TGTGCCACCTCCGAGGACACGAGCACAGATACGCAGTATTTT.

This clone was counted a few times. The chain employs TRBV4-1 and TRBJ2-5, with 14 positions matching TRBD2. V shed 1 base and J 5 bases; nucleotides not matched to a gene: 6. In germline, CDR1 is MGHRA, CDR2 YSYEKL. This CDR3 has 17 residues. CDR3 region: CASSQARLAGGPETQYF. The CDR3 DNA sequence: TGCGCCAGCAGCCAAGCGAGACTAGCGGGAGGGCCCGAGACCCAGTACTTC.

This clone has only one observation. This sequence joins TRBV27 and TRBJ1-1; possibly TRBD1 for D (6 bases). The CDR3 sequence is 16 residues long. CDR1 and CDR2 from the germline V gene are MNHEY and SMNVEV (reference sequence). V was pared by 6 bases and J by 5 bases, with 22 bases between. The CDR3 region is CASSQTWAGARTEAFF. In DNA form, the CDR3 reads TGTGCCAGCAGCCAAACGTGGGCGGGGGCTCGGACTGAAGCTTTCTTT.

V and J are TRBV28 and TRBJ2-7; TRBD1 aligns across 10 bases. The V gene end was trimmed by 5 bases and the J gene end by 0 bases; junction bases not matched to a gene: 7. CDR1 and CDR2 from the germline V gene are MDHEN and SYDVKM. The CDR3 runs to 16 residues. CDR3 nucleotides: TGTGCCAGCAGTCCGCCTGGACAGGGGGTCTCCTACGAGCAGTACTTC. It is translated as CASSPPGQGVSYEQYF.

The V gene is TRBV21-1, the J gene TRBJ1-2; TRBD1 is taken as the D call from the table, unchecked against the DNA. TRBV21-1 is termed a pseudogene. The CDR3 has 13 amino acids. The CDR3 DNA reads as TGTGCCAGCAGAGACAGGGACGTCTATGGCTACACCTTC. Amino acid sequence: CASRDRDVYGYTF.

This chain connects TRBV29-1 to TRBJ2-7; TRBD1 aligns across 7 bases. J gave up 5 bases and V 7 bases, and 14 bases lay outside the gene matches. Per germline, CDR1 SQVTM and CDR2 ANQGSEA. The CDR3 is made up of 14 amino acids. CDR3 coding DNA: TGCAGCGCCTCAAAGACAGGGAGATGGAACGAGCAGTACTTC. Its protein product is CSASKTGRWNEQYF.

The chain links TRBV11-2 to TRBJ2-7, with D perhaps matching TRBD1 (5 bases). The germline gives CDR1 SGHAT, CDR2 FQNNGV. The V gene lost 5 bases and the J gene lost 2 bases, with 16 bases spanning the gap. The CDR3 sequence is 15 residues long. CDR3 DNA sequence: TGTGCCAGCAGCATTACGACAGTTCCAACCTACGAGCAGTACTTC. Its translation is CASSITTVPTYEQYF. The variable domain in full, completed from reference TRBV11-2 and TRBJ2-7, reads EAGVAQSPRYKIIEKRQSVAFWCNPISGHATLYWYQQILGQGPKLLIQFQNNGVVDDSQLPKDRFSAERLKGVDSTLKIQPAKLEDSAVYLCASSITTVPTYEQYFGPGTRLTVT.

The chain employs TRBV19 and TRBJ2-5, with 9 nucleotides matching TRBD1. Germline V lookup: CDR1 LNHDA, CDR2 SQIVND (reference sequence). Trimming at V came to 5 bases and at J to 4 bases, leaving 8 bases not matched to a gene. The CDR3 extends over 15 amino acids. DNA for the CDR3: TGTGCCAGTAGTCCAGGGACAGGGTGGCGAGAGACCCAGTACTTC. Translation: CASSPGTGWRETQYF. The full variable domain, in which reference TRBV19 and TRBJ2-5 provide the parts outside the CDR3, is DGGITQSPKYLFRKEGQNVTLSCEQNLNHDAMYWYRQDPGQGLRLIYYSQIVNDFQKGDIAEGYSVSREKKESFPLTVTSAQKNPTAFYLCASSPGTGWRETQYFGPGTRLLVL.

This clone was recorded a few times. The V call is TRBV4-1, the J call TRBJ2-1, with TRBD1 matching 8 bases. CDR3 length: 13 amino acids. CDR1 MGHRA and CDR2 YSYEKL come from the germline V gene. V lost 4 bases, J lost 6 bases, and 2 bases stayed unmatched. Written as DNA, the CDR3 is TGCGCCAGCAGCCGGACAGGGTCCAATGAGCAGTTCTTC. Protein: CASSRTGSNEQFF.

This clone was observed once. The chain employs TRBV9 and TRBJ2-5; perhaps TRBD1 as D (5 bases). V was trimmed by 0 bases and J by 6 bases, leaving 18 bases between them. The CDR3 contains 16 residues. Per the germline V gene, CDR1 is SGDLS and CDR2 is YYNGEE. In DNA, the CDR3 is TGTGCCAGCAGCGTAGCGGGCAGGCAGGGTGGTCAGACCCAGTACTTC. This encodes CASSVAGRQGGQTQYF.

This clone was counted only a few times. Here the CDR3 DNA reads TGTGCCAGCTCACCTCAGACCTACGAGCAGTACTTC. Translation gives CASSPQTYEQYF. The chain couples TRBV18 to TRBJ2-7; no reliable D call. This CDR3 is built from 12 residues. Per germline, CDR1 KGHSH and CDR2 LQKENI. V was clipped by 3 bases and J by 2 bases, with 5 bases between them.

This clone was counted between two and nine times. The chain employs TRBV5-4 and TRBJ2-7; TRBD2 is a possible D gene (5 bases). Germline CDR1 and CDR2: SGHNT and YYREEE (reference sequence). V shed 4 bases and J shed 5 bases, with 16 bases lying between them. The CDR3 totals 14 residues. Written as DNA, the CDR3 is TGTGCCAGCAGCGGGGAGCTGACGGGGAACGAGCAGTACTTC. It translates to CASSGELTGNEQYF.

The rearrangement joins TRBV7-9 to TRBJ2-1; D is possibly TRBD1 (6 bases). CDR3 length: 18 amino acids. V lost 4 bases to trimming and J lost 9 bases, with 28 bases between them. CDR1 is SEHNR and CDR2 is FQNEAQ in the germline V gene (reference sequence). The CDR3 DNA sequence: TGTGCCAGCAGCTCCGCCGGGTCTCAGGGGTCACCCCCGACTGAGCAGTTCTTC. It yields the protein CASSSAGSQGSPPTEQFF.

J is TRBJ2-2 and V is TRBV12-3 or TRBV12-4; no clear D gene. CDR3 size: 13 residues. Trimming pared 4 bases from V and 1 base from J, leaving 4 bases between. In DNA form, the CDR3 reads TGTGCCAGCAGTTGGATGAACACCGGGGAGCTGTTTTTT. Translating it yields CASSWMNTGELFF.